This T cell receptor beta chain was captured in a study of long-term antiretroviral therapy in people with HIV. At least one PBMC sample before ART and at least two after were required. V shed 0 bases and J shed 4 bases, with 14 bases lying between them. The CDR3 has 17 residues. Germline V gene sequence: CDR1 SGHRS, CDR2 YFSETQ. At survey level, the immunoSEQ assay was run in its v3.0 version. Sequencing was performed with immunoSEQ multiplex PCR; in TCRdb, only in-frame clones are kept and a portion is missing. The sample consists of more than 15,000 clones, roughly 94% of them appearing once. This chain connects TRBV5-1 to TRBJ2-6; D is possibly TRBD2 (5 bases). This specimen was unsorted PBMCs, taken roughly 6.4 years after starting antiretroviral therapy. The sequence was obtained from a woman aged 50 to 65 with HIV. For the CDR3, the DNA is TGCGCCAGCAGCTTGGTGAACGAGGGTTCAGGGGCCAACGTCCTGACTTTC. Protein: CASSLVNEGSGANVLTF.